These T cell receptor beta chains were read from a single sample in a study of blood T cell repertoires in COVID-19. TCRdb's copy holds only in-frame clones and misses some; the assay was immunoSEQ multiplex PCR. The repertoire has roughly 66,000 clones, around 90% of them found once; the top ten carry 6% to 8%. Sequences were obtained from peripheral blood. All receptors derive from a human donor in a cohort sampled during active COVID-19. The CDR3 runs from the conserved cysteine through the conserved F or W. D genes are given only for firm matches. Expanded clones are given a class, and other clones once, few, many or no size at all.

J | V | D | size | CDR3 | DNA
TRBJ1-4 | TRBV5-6 | TRBD1 | . | CASSIQGAGFNEKLFF | TGTGCCAGCAGCATACAGGGGGCTGGGTTTAATGAAAAACTGTTTTTT
TRBJ1-5 | TRBV7-2 | . | once | CASSLVDINQPQHF | TGTGCCAGCAGCTTAGTGGACATCAATCAGCCCCAGCATTTT
TRBJ2-3 | TRBV28 | TRBD2 | once | CASSQTSGRAGLPSDTQYF | TGTGCCAGCAGCCAGACTAGCGGGAGGGCCGGTCTCCCCTCAGATACGCAGTATTTT
TRBJ2-1 | TRBV7-9 | . | . | CAARGGGNEQFF | TGTGCCGCGAGGGGGGGAGGCAATGAGCAGTTCTTC
TRBJ1-1 | TRBV7-9 | TRBD1 | . | CASSLLRGLDTEAFF | TGTGCCAGCAGCTTACTTAGGGGGCTGGACACTGAAGCTTTCTTT
TRBJ2-1 | TRBV19 | . | once | CASSTGGEQFF | TGTGCCAGTAGTACCGGCGGAGAGCAGTTCTTC
TRBJ2-2 | TRBV2 | TRBD2 | . | CASSGSSGRMNTGELFF | TGTGCCAGCAGTGGTTCTAGCGGGAGGATGAACACCGGGGAGCTGTTTTTT
TRBJ1-2 | TRBV2 | TRBD1 | few | CASSTGDYGYTF | TGTGCCAGCAGCACAGGGGACTATGGCTACACCTTC
TRBJ1-1 | TRBV12-3/TRBV12-4 | . | . | CASSLGTDLF | TGTGCCAGCAGTTTAGGGACAGATCTCTTT
TRBJ2-3 | TRBV3-1/TRBV3-2 | . | . | CASSHSSSTDTQYF | TGTGCCAGCAGCCATTCATCTAGTACAGATACGCAGTATTTT
TRBJ2-4 | TRBV5-8 | . | . | CASSLQLVGVAKNIQYF | TGTGCCAGCAGCTTGCAATTAGTTGGAGTAGCCAAAAACATTCAGTACTTC
TRBJ2-7 | TRBV19 | . | . | CASSLSLERRGQYF | TGTGCCAGTAGTCTATCCCTGGAGAGGCGGGGGCAGTACTTC
TRBJ2-4 | TRBV2 | TRBD2 | once | CASSGTSGGLAKNIQYF | TGTGCCAGCAGTGGGACTAGCGGGGGGTTAGCCAAAAACATTCAGTACTTC
TRBJ1-2 | TRBV6-1 | . | . | CASGGRDLYGYTF | TGTGCCAGCGGGGGCAGGGACCTTTATGGCTACACCTTC
TRBJ2-7 | TRBV2 | . | few | CASSEQGYEQYF | TGTGCCAGCAGTGAACAGGGCTACGAGCAGTACTTC
TRBJ2-1 | TRBV28 | TRBD2 | . | CASSLLGARTSGDEQFF | TGTGCCAGCAGTCTACTCGGGGCCAGGACTAGCGGCGATGAGCAGTTCTTC
TRBJ1-2 | TRBV4-2 | TRBD1 | . | CASSQPQNTGGGWENGYTF | TGTGCCAGCAGCCAACCCCAAAATACAGGGGGAGGTTGGGAGAATGGCTACACCTTC
TRBJ2-7 | TRBV19 | . | . | CASSISTYSYEQYF | TGTGCCAGTAGTATTTCGACATATTCCTACGAGCAGTACTTC